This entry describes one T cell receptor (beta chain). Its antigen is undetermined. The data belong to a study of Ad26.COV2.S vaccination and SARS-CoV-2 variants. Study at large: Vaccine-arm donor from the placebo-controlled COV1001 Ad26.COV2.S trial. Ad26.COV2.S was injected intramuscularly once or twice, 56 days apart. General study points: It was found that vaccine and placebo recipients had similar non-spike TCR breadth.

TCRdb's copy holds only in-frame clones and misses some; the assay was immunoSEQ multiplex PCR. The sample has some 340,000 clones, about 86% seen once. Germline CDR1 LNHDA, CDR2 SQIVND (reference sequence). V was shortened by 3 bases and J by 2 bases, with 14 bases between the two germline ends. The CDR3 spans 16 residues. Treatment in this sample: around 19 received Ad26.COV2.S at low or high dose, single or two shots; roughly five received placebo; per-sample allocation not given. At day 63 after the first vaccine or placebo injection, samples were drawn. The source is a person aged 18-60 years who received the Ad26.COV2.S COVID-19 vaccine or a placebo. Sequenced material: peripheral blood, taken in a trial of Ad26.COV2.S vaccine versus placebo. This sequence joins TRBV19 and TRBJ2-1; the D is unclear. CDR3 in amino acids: CASSIDTLLPYNEQFF. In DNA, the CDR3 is TGTGCCAGTAGTATCGATACATTACTTCCCTACAATGAGCAGTTCTTC. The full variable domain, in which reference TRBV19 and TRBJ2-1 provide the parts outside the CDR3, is DGGITQSPKYLFRKEGQNVTLSCEQNLNHDAMYWYRQDPGQGLRLIYYSQIVNDFQKGDIAEGYSVSREKKESFPLTVTSAQKNPTAFYLCASSIDTLLPYNEQFFGPGTRLTVL.